Described below is a single T cell receptor beta chain sequence and its context. The antigen remains unidentified. From germline, CDR1 is DFQATT and CDR2 SNEGSKA (reference sequence). This CDR3 contains 13 residues. The ends lost 5 bases at V and 4 bases at J; junction bases unmatched: 7. This record comes from a study of CD8 T cells in Susac syndrome. RNA amounts of about 0.5 to 1 ug underwent reverse transcription with random hexamers. Amplification of TCR beta CDR3 spanned 54 Vbeta and 13 Jbeta via immunoSEQ multiplex PCR. TCRdb redid the calling of the immunoSEQ multiplex PCR reads with MiXCR, one entry per CDR3 protein. The data contain 130,000 to 150,000 distinct CDR3 sequences, approximately 95% of them singletons. Study results and caveats: Individuals included in the TCR sequencing and HLA analysis were acknowledged by the study to be relatively few in number.

The rearrangement uses TRBV20-1 and TRBJ1-1; 7 positions agree with TRBD1. The source is a human donor in good health. Sequencing was performed on CD4+ T cells from PBMCs. CDR3 region: CSAFRDSGTEAFF. The CDR3 nucleotides are TGCAGTGCTTTCCGGGACAGTGGCACTGAAGCTTTCTTT.